Below, 20 T cell receptor beta chains from the same sample are listed, as sequenced in a study of CD8 T cells in ankylosing spondylitis. TCRdb called the 5' RACE reads again in MiXCR, with one record for every CDR3 protein. The data hold approximately 240,000 distinct CDR3 sequences, with roughly 25% observed a single time. The source material was blood, either unsorted or a sorted T cell fraction (not recorded which). The source of these receptors is a male donor with ankylosing spondylitis or in good health (not recorded which).

V usage is TRBV20-1 and J usage is TRBJ2-7; the D gene is possibly TRBD1 (5 bases). CDR3 size: 13 residues. CDR1 DFQATT and CDR2 SNEGSKA come from the germline V gene (reference sequence). The V gene lost 3 bases and the J gene lost 4 bases, with 13 bases spanning the gap. As DNA, the CDR3 is TGCAGTGCTAGCGAGACAGCCGCGTACGAGCAGTACTTC. Amino acids: CSASETAAYEQYF.

CDR3 sequence reads: CASRPTTENTEAFF. CDR3 nucleotide sequence: TGTGCCAGCAGACCTACCACAGAGAACACTGAAGCTTTCTTT. The V gene is TRBV14, the J gene TRBJ1-1; the D is unclear. The CDR3 consists of 14 residues. The V end lost 6 bases, the J end lost 1 base, and 12 bases lay between the germline ends. Germline V gives CDR1 SGHDN, CDR2 FVKESK.

This clonotype was counted only a few times. J is TRBJ2-3 and V is TRBV20-1, with no clear D. CDR3 length: 13 amino acids. From germline, CDR1 is DFQATT and CDR2 SNEGSKA (reference sequence). With 6 bases removed from V and 2 bases from J, the gap between germline ends came to 12 bases. The CDR3 region is CSAYRPNTDTQYF. The CDR3 nucleotides are TGCAGTGCCTACCGACCCAACACAGATACGCAGTATTTT.

This clonotype was counted many times. The chain combines TRBV5-1 with TRBJ2-7; TRBD1 agrees at 8 bases. The CDR3 length is 13 residues. The junction had 5 bases not matched to a gene; V was cut back by 7 bases and J by 2 bases. Per germline, CDR1 SGHRS and CDR2 YFSETQ. The CDR3: CASGEQGAYEQYF. The CDR3 DNA reads as TGCGCCAGCGGGGAACAGGGGGCCTACGAGCAGTACTTC. Full variable domain (remainder filled in from reference TRBV5-1 and TRBJ2-7): KAGVTQTPRYLIKTRGQQVTLSCSPISGHRSVSWYQQTPGQGLQFLFEYFSETQRNKGNFPGRFSGRQFSNSRSEMNVSTLELGDSALYLCASGEQGAYEQYFGPGTRLTVT.

This clonotype was detected only a few times. This sequence joins TRBV12-3 or TRBV12-4 and TRBJ1-4; a possible D gene is TRBD1 (5 bases). Deletions cut 5 bases from V and 7 bases from J, with 14 bases between. This CDR3 has 14 amino acids. The CDR3 spells CASSVTAEIEKLFF. In DNA form, the CDR3 reads TGTGCCAGCAGTGTGACAGCGGAGATTGAAAAACTGTTTTTT.

This chain uses TRBV7-6 with TRBJ2-7; 10 positions agree with TRBD1. In germline, CDR1 is SGHVS, CDR2 FNYEAQ. Trimming cost V 5 bases and J 4 bases; bases outside gene matches: 8. The CDR3 spans 15 residues. Here the CDR3 DNA reads TGTGCCAGCAGCCCCCGACCGGGACAGGGGTACGAGCAGTACTTC. This translates into CASSPRPGQGYEQYF.

This chain joins TRBV29-1 and TRBJ1-5; possibly TRBD1 for D (6 bases). The length of the CDR3 is 15 residues. Trimming pared 6 bases from V and 3 bases from J, leaving 18 bases between. CDR1 is SQVTM, CDR2 ANQGSEA, per germline. The CDR3: CSVLTDSLTNQPQHF. CDR3 bases: TGCAGCGTCCTAACGGACAGTCTGACCAATCAGCCCCAGCATTTT. Full variable domain (missing parts from reference TRBV29-1 and TRBJ1-5): SAVISQKPSRDICQRGTSLTIQCQVDSQVTMMFWYRQQPGQSLTLIATANQGSEATYESGFVIDKFPISRPNLTFSTLTVSNMSPEDSSIYLCSVLTDSLTNQPQHFGDGTRLSIL.

J is TRBJ2-3 and V is TRBV6-5; 9 nucleotides match TRBD2. The CDR3 runs to 18 residues. Germline CDR1 is MNHEY and CDR2 is SVGAGI. Trimming removed 1 base from V and 2 bases from J; junction bases left unmatched: 10. The CDR3 DNA reads as TGTGCCAGCAGTTACTATTCATCAGCGGGGGGCCTCACAGATACGCAGTATTTT. Translating gives CASSYYSSAGGLTDTQYF.

This clonotype was seen many times. This rearrangement joins TRBV20-1 to TRBJ1-2; D might be TRBD1 (6 bases). The germline V gene encodes CDR1 DFQATT and CDR2 SNEGSKA (reference sequence). Trimming stripped 6 bases from V and 4 bases from J, with 12 bases between. This CDR3 spans 12 amino acids. In DNA form, the CDR3 reads TGCAGTGCCGGGGGCAGGACCTATGGCTACACCTTC. Translated: CSAGGRTYGYTF.

Only a few counts were recorded for this clonotype. J is TRBJ2-3 and V is TRBV29-1; 8 positions match TRBD1. The J segment lost 1 base and the V segment lost 8 bases, leaving 14 bases of the junction unmatched. This CDR3 spans 16 amino acids. Germline V gene sequence: CDR1 SQVTM, CDR2 ANQGSEA. The CDR3 DNA sequence: TGCAGCCCTGACAGGGGCGTGTCATTCGGCACAGATACGCAGTATTTT. Translating it yields CSPDRGVSFGTDTQYF.

This clonotype came up a few times. The chain uses TRBV20-1 and TRBJ2-5; no reliable D call. With 3 bases removed from V and 5 bases from J, the gap between germline ends came to 7 bases. The CDR3 runs 11 residues. Germline CDR1 reads DFQATT; CDR2 reads SNEGSKA (reference sequence). The CDR3 region is CSARVVETQYF. CDR3 nucleotides: TGCAGTGCTAGGGTAGTGGAGACCCAGTACTTC.

This clonotype occurred many times. The CDR3 DNA is TGTGCCAGCAGCCAGACAGAAAATGAGCAGTTCTTC. Amino acids: CASSQTENEQFF. V and J are TRBV7-6 and TRBJ2-1; D perhaps matches TRBD1 (5 bases). The CDR3 covers 12 residues. Per germline, CDR1 SGHVS and CDR2 FNYEAQ. V was clipped by 5 bases and J by 7 bases, with 9 bases between them.

As to this clonotype: Just one base apart from a much larger clone, this may be a read error. This chain links TRBV5-1 with TRBJ2-7; 8 bases are shared with TRBD1. This CDR3 is 14 amino acids long. Germline assignment: CDR1 SGHRS and CDR2 YFSETQ. V shed 2 bases, J shed 1 base, and the junction held 2 bases outside the gene matches. The CDR3 reads CASSFGDRSYEQYF. The CDR3 region has the DNA TGCGCCAGCAGCTTTGGGGACAGGTCCTACGAGCAGTACTTC.

The chain is built from TRBV12-3 or TRBV12-4 and TRBJ1-5; D is ambiguous. The CDR3 is 13 amino acids. Trimming stripped 5 bases from V and 2 bases from J, with 7 bases between. In DNA, the CDR3 is TGTGCCAGCAGTGCCCCGGGCAATCAGCCCCAGCATTTT. The encoded protein is CASSAPGNQPQHF.

V gene TRBV12-3 or TRBV12-4 combines with J gene TRBJ2-7; D not certain. V was pared by 3 bases and J by 1 base, with 7 bases between. CDR3 size: 13 residues. This chain's CDR3 is CASSFGPSYEQYF. As DNA, the CDR3 is TGTGCCAGCAGTTTTGGGCCATCCTACGAGCAGTACTTC.

The table lists this clonotype with a few counts. The genes are TRBV6-5 and TRBJ2-1; D tentatively reads TRBD1 or TRBD2 (5 bases each). Germline values: CDR1 MNHEY, CDR2 SVGAGI. The V end was cut by 3 bases, the J end by 15 bases, with 18 bases between. This CDR3 contains 13 residues. This CDR3 reads CASSYTTGTERFF. In DNA, the CDR3 is TGTGCCAGCAGTTATACGACCGGGACGGAACGGTTCTTC.

The table lists this clonotype with many counts. V usage is TRBV20-1 and J usage is TRBJ1-1; TRBD1 might be the D (6 bases). The CDR3 sequence is 12 residues long. CDR1 is DFQATT, CDR2 SNEGSKA, per germline (reference sequence). V lost 1 base and J 7 bases, leaving 10 bases between the germline ends. The CDR3 nucleotides read TGCAGTGCTAGAGGCGGACAGCTTGAAGCTTTCTTT. It yields the protein CSARGGQLEAFF.

The V and J genes are TRBV10-3 and TRBJ2-3, with D perhaps being TRBD1 or TRBD2 (5 bases each). V was cut by 11 bases and J by 0 bases, with 12 bases left in between. The CDR3 extends over 13 amino acids. CDR1 is ENHRY, CDR2 SYGVKD, per germline. Here the CDR3 reads CASRDQSTDTQYF. Written as DNA, the CDR3 is TGTGCCTCCCGGGACCAGAGCACAGATACGCAGTATTTT.

This clonotype was observed at least ten times. The V and J genes are TRBV20-1 and TRBJ1-2; TRBD1 is a possible D gene (6 bases). V was shortened by 5 bases and J by 3 bases, with 16 bases between the two germline ends. Germline V CDR1 and CDR2: DFQATT, SNEGSKA (reference sequence). CDR3 size: 14 residues. CDR3 loop: CSAQTLRGDYGYTF. The CDR3 DNA follows: TGCAGTGCTCAAACCCTCAGGGGAGACTATGGCTACACCTTC.

This clonotype appeared many times. The rearrangement links TRBV2 to TRBJ2-2; D is undetermined. CDR1 and CDR2 (germline): SNHLY, FYNNEI. The germline V and J ends were trimmed by 2 bases and 3 bases, with 10 bases remaining between them. The CDR3 length is 15 residues. CDR3 in amino acids: CASSERQVDTGELFF. The CDR3 region has the DNA TGTGCCAGCAGTGAAAGGCAAGTGGACACCGGGGAGCTGTTTTTT.